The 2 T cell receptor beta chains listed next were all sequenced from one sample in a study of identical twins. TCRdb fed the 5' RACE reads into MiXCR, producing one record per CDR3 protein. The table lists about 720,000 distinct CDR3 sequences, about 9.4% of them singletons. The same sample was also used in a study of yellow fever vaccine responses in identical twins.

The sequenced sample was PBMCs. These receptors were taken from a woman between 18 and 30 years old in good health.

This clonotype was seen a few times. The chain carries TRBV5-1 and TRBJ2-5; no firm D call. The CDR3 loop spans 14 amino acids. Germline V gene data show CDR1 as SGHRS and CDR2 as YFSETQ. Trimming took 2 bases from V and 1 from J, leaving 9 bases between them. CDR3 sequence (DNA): TGCGCCAGCAGCTTCGGACCTCCCCAAGAGACCCAGTACTTC. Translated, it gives CASSFGPPQETQYF. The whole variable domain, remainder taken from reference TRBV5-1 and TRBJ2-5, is KAGVTQTPRYLIKTRGQQVTLSCSPISGHRSVSWYQQTPGQGLQFLFEYFSETQRNKGNFPGRFSGRQFSNSRSEMNVSTLELGDSALYLCASSFGPPQETQYFGPGTRLLVL.

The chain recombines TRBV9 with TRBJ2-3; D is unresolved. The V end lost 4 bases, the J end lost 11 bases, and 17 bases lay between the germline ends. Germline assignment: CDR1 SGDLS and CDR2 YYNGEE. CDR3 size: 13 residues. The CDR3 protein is CASSTSTGYGQYF. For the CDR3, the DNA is TGTGCCAGCAGCACCTCTACTGGCTACGGGCAGTATTTT.